This entry lists 22 T cell receptor beta chains sequenced from one sample in a study of blood T cell dynamics during melanoma immunotherapy. The time point was: week 3, after first cycle of checkpoint inhibitor. Repertoires were generated with immunoSEQ multiplex PCR, while TCRdb's copy carries only in-frame clones and drops some. The repertoire holds 3,000 to 3,500 clones, with roughly 95% as singletons. The sample in question was effector memory CD8+ T cells from blood, obtained from a patient treated with checkpoint blockade. The receptor set was obtained from a human donor with melanoma.

This chain joins TRBV11-2 and TRBJ1-1; D is perhaps TRBD1 (5 bases). The CDR3 is 13 residues long. With 3 bases removed from V and 4 bases from J, the gap between germline ends came to 9 bases. Germline V CDR1 and CDR2: SGHAT, FQNNGV. The CDR3 loop is CASSFPGITEAFF. In nucleotides, the CDR3 is TGTGCCAGCAGCTTCCCAGGGATCACTGAAGCTTTCTTT.

The chain combines TRBV2 with TRBJ1-1; D not resolved. Looked up from germline, CDR1 is SNHLY and CDR2 is FYNNEI. This CDR3 is built from 11 residues. Deletions cut 9 bases from V and 7 bases from J, with 12 bases between. The CDR3 sequence is CAREDVVEAFF. CDR3 bases: TGTGCCAGGGAGGACGTTGTTGAAGCTTTCTTT.

This sequence joins TRBV5-1 and TRBJ2-1; TRBD1 aligns across 10 bases. CDR3 length: 17 residues. J lost 2 bases, V lost 7 bases, and 12 bases had no gene match. From germline, CDR1 is SGHRS and CDR2 YFSETQ. The CDR3 bases are TGCGCCAGCGCGTCCCGGGACAGGGGTTCTGCCTACAATGAGCAGTTCTTC. This codes for CASASRDRGSAYNEQFF.

The DNA for the CDR3 is TGTGCCAGCAGCGTAGCGGCTAGCGGGGGGGCCACCGGGGAGCTGTTTTTT. This codes for CASSVAASGGATGELFF. This chain uses TRBV9 with TRBJ2-2, with 12 bases matching TRBD2. CDR1 is SGDLS, CDR2 YYNGEE, per germline. Unmatched junction bases numbered 4, after V lost 0 bases and J lost 4 bases. The CDR3 sequence is 17 residues long. Variable domain in full (rest from reference TRBV9 and TRBJ2-2): DSGVTQTPKHLITATGQRVTLRCSPRSGDLSVYWYQQSLDQGLQFLIQYYNGEERAKGNILERFSAQQFPDLHSELNLSSLELGDSALYFCASSVAASGGATGELFFGEGSRLTVL.

The gene calls are TRBV29-1 and TRBJ1-1; D ambiguous. This CDR3 has 15 residues. CDR1 is SQVTM, CDR2 ANQGSEA, per germline. Trimming shortened V by 7 bases and J by 0 bases, and 18 bases separated the two germline ends. This CDR3 is CSAPEGFGLNTEAFF. CDR3 coding DNA: TGCAGCGCCCCAGAGGGTTTTGGTTTGAACACTGAAGCTTTCTTT.

The chain uses TRBV6-1 and TRBJ2-3; D possibly uses TRBD1 or TRBD2 (5 bases each). The CDR3 is 15 amino acids. Germline CDR1 MNHNS, CDR2 SASEGT. V was clipped by 1 base and J by 1 base, with 9 bases between them. The CDR3 region has the DNA TGTGCCAGCAGTGAAGATAGGGACCGCACAGATACGCAGTATTTT. As protein: CASSEDRDRTDTQYF.

The chain has TRBV7-8 and TRBJ1-5; TRBD1 matches at 9 bases. The CDR3 contains 18 residues. V dropped 4 bases and J dropped 0; count of bases not matched to a gene: 10. CDR1 SGHVS and CDR2 FQNEAQ come from the germline V gene. The CDR3, as DNA: TGTGCCAGCAGCTCCCCCGGACAGGGGTCTTATAGCAATCAGCCCCAGCATTTT. Translation: CASSSPGQGSYSNQPQHF.

This chain joins TRBV7-6 and TRBJ2-5; 7 nucleotides agree with TRBD2. V was clipped by 1 base and J by 2 bases; unmatched bases: 7. CDR1 SGHVS and CDR2 FNYEAQ come from the germline V gene. This CDR3 has 16 amino acids. The CDR3 region is CASSLEYAGAQETQYF. The CDR3 DNA sequence: TGTGCCAGCAGCTTAGAGTACGCGGGAGCACAAGAGACCCAGTACTTC. The full variable domain, rest sourced from reference TRBV7-6 and TRBJ2-5, is GAGVSQSPRYKVTKRGQDVALRCDPISGHVSLYWYRQALGQGPEFLTYFNYEAQQDKSGLPNDRFSAERPEGSISTLTIQRTEQRDSAMYRCASSLEYAGAQETQYFGPGTRLLVL.

The chain couples TRBV7-7 to TRBJ2-1; no clear D. The CDR3 is 15 amino acids. Trimming took 4 bases from V and 0 from J, leaving 10 bases between them. CDR1 SSHAT and CDR2 FNYEAQ come from the germline V gene (reference sequence). This chain's CDR3 is CASSSTLSSYNEQFF. The CDR3 DNA follows: TGTGCCAGCAGCTCCACACTCAGCTCCTACAATGAGCAGTTCTTC. Full variable domain (missing parts from reference TRBV7-7 and TRBJ2-1): GAGVSQSPRYKVTKRGQDVTLRCDPISSHATLYWYQQALGQGPEFLTYFNYEAQPDKSGLPSDRFSAERPEGSISTLTIQRTEQRDSAMYRCASSSTLSSYNEQFFGPGTRLTVL.

The gene calls are TRBV4-1 and TRBJ1-1; D gene ambiguous. This CDR3 contains 12 residues. Germline values: CDR1 MGHRA, CDR2 YSYEKL. Trimming took off 0 bases at V and 7 bases at J, with 6 bases between the two ends. This chain's CDR3 is CASSQDTDEAFF. In nucleotides, the CDR3 is TGCGCCAGCAGCCAAGACACAGATGAAGCTTTCTTT.

DNA for the CDR3: TGCAGCGCAAGGGGTTCGAACACCGGGGAGCTGTTTTTT. Translating it yields CSARGSNTGELFF. The rearrangement links TRBV29-1 to TRBJ2-2, with TRBD1 as a possible D gene (5 bases). Trimming shortened V by 7 bases and J by 0 bases, and 9 bases separated the two germline ends. The CDR3 contains 13 residues. Germline CDR1 is SQVTM and CDR2 is ANQGSEA.

The V gene is TRBV11-2, the J gene TRBJ2-2; 7 bases match TRBD1. Unmatched junction bases numbered 9, after V lost 5 bases and J lost 3 bases. Germline assignment: CDR1 SGHAT and CDR2 FQNNGV. The CDR3 extends over 16 amino acids. CDR3 in DNA: TGTGCCAGCAGCGTTACAATGCAGGGGGACACCGGGGAGCTGTTTTTT. It translates to CASSVTMQGDTGELFF.

This rearrangement joins TRBV7-9 to TRBJ2-5; tentative D call: TRBD2 (5 bases). In germline, CDR1 is SEHNR, CDR2 FQNEAQ (reference sequence). V gave up 5 bases and J gave up 4 bases, with 14 bases separating them. The CDR3 is made up of 14 amino acids. CDR3 sequence: CASSKEGALETQYF. The CDR3 region has the DNA TGTGCCAGCAGCAAAGAGGGAGCTCTAGAGACCCAGTACTTC.

The chain couples TRBV4-2 to TRBJ2-7, with D possibly being TRBD1 or TRBD2 (5 bases each). The CDR3 is made up of 16 amino acids. Germline-derived CDR1 and CDR2 are LGHNA and YNFKEQ. V was shortened by 1 base and J by 3 bases, with 16 bases between the two germline ends. The CDR3 bases are TGTGCCAGCAGCCAAGGTCGGGACCCCACCGTCTACGAGCAGTACTTC. It yields the protein CASSQGRDPTVYEQYF.

The chain couples TRBV9 to TRBJ2-7; 11 nucleotides line up with TRBD1. V shed 2 bases and J 2 bases; nucleotides not matched to a gene: 3. The CDR3 spans 15 residues. CDR1 is SGDLS and CDR2 is YYNGEE in the germline V gene. CDR3 loop: CASSVGTGGAYEQYF. DNA of the CDR3: TGTGCCAGCAGCGTCGGGACAGGGGGGGCCTACGAGCAGTACTTC.

V gene TRBV5-1 combines with J gene TRBJ2-6; 7 nucleotides match TRBD2. V was pared by 2 bases and J by 5 bases, with 4 bases of the junction left unmatched. The CDR3 consists of 15 residues. Germline CDR1 and CDR2: SGHRS and YFSETQ. CDR3 sequence (DNA): TGCGCCAGCAGCTTTAGCGGGCCCTGGGCCAACGTCCTGACTTTC. Protein product: CASSFSGPWANVLTF.

The V call is TRBV10-3, the J call TRBJ2-7; TRBD2 might be the D (5 bases). The CDR3 is 14 residues long. Germline V gene lookup returns CDR1 ENHRY and CDR2 SYGVKD. Trimming removed 2 bases at V and 2 bases at J, with 10 bases between. The CDR3 loop reads CAISERGTPYEQYF. CDR3 in DNA: TGTGCCATCAGTGAGCGGGGAACACCCTACGAGCAGTACTTC.

The chain has TRBV9 and TRBJ2-1; D could derive from TRBD1 or TRBD2 (6 bases each). Germline loops: CDR1 SGDLS, CDR2 YYNGEE. The CDR3 has 17 amino acids. V lost 0 bases, J lost 3 bases, and 16 bases lay in between. CDR3 loop: CASSVAGAGHFYNEQFF. The CDR3 nucleotides are TGTGCCAGCAGCGTAGCGGGCGCGGGACATTTCTACAATGAGCAGTTCTTC.

The rearrangement joins TRBV5-5 to TRBJ2-3, with TRBD2 matching over 11 bases. The J segment lost 0 bases and the V segment lost 5 bases, leaving 8 bases of the junction unmatched. The CDR3 totals 17 residues. Germline V gene sequence: CDR1 SGHKS, CDR2 YYEKEE (reference sequence). CDR3 sequence (DNA): TGTGCCAGCAGAACGGGACTAGCGGTTACTAGCACAGATACGCAGTATTTT. Its protein product is CASRTGLAVTSTDTQYF. Full variable domain (outside the CDR3, taken from reference TRBV5-5 and TRBJ2-3): DAGVTQSPTHLIKTRGQQVTLRCSPISGHKSVSWYQQVLGQGPQFIFQYYEKEERGRGNFPDRFSARQFPNYSSELNVNALLLGDSALYLCASRTGLAVTSTDTQYFGPGTRLTVL.

The gene calls are TRBV6-5 and TRBJ2-7, with unresolved D. CDR1 is MNHEY, CDR2 SVGAGI, per germline. With 0 bases removed from V and 1 base from J, the gap between germline ends came to 4 bases. The CDR3 extends over 13 amino acids. For the CDR3, the DNA is TGTGCCAGCAGTTACTCGCGTTCCTACGAGCAGTACTTC. Its translation is CASSYSRSYEQYF.

The chain links TRBV10-2 to TRBJ2-2; 7 bases match TRBD2. V shed 0 bases, J shed 0 bases, and the junction held 4 bases outside the gene matches. CDR3 length: 17 residues. The germline V gene has CDR1 WSHSY and CDR2 SAAADI. CDR3: CASSESGGLANTGELFF. In DNA form, the CDR3 reads TGCGCCAGCAGTGAGTCGGGAGGACTAGCGAACACCGGGGAGCTGTTTTTT.

The gene calls are TRBV5-5 and TRBJ2-2, with no clear D. The germline V and J ends were trimmed by 2 bases and 5 bases, with 10 bases remaining between them. This CDR3 is built from 14 residues. Germline CDR1 is SGHKS and CDR2 is YYEKEE (reference sequence). This CDR3 reads CASSFPPETGELFF. As DNA, the CDR3 is TGTGCCAGCAGCTTCCCCCCAGAGACCGGGGAGCTGTTTTTT.